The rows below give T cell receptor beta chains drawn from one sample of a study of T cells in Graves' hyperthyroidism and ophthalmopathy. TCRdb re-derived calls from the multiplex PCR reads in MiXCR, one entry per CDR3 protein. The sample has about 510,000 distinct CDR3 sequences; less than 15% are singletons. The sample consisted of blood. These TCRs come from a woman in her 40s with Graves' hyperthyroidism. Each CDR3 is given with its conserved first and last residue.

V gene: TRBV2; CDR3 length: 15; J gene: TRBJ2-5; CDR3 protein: CASSEEPGVRETQYF
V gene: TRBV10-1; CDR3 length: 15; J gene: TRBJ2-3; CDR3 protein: CASSGGTGGLDTQYF
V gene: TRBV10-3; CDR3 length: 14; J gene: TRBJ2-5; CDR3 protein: CAISERGDGETQYF
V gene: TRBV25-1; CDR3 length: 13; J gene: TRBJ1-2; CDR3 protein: CASSAGGGNGYTF
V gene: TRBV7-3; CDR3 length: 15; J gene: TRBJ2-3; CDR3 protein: CASSLTGLPGDTQYF
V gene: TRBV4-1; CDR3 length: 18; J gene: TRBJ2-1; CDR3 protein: CASSQERSGLAGYNEQFF
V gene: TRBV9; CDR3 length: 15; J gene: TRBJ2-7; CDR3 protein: CASSVDPSGKDEQYF
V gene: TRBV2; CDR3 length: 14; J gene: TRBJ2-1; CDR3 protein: CASSVAEVGYEQFF
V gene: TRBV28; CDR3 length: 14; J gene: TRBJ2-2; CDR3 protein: CASRPDRDTGELFF
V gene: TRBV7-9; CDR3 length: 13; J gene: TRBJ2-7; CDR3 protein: CASSFTPTYEQYF
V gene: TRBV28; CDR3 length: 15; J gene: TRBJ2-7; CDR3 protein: CASSLYMAGGTEQYF
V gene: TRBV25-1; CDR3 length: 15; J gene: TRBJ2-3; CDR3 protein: CASSDSQGSFNTQYF
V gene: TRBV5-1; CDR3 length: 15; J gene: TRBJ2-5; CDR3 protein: CASSLLAGPEETQYF
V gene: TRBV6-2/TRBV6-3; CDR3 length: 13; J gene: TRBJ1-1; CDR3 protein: CASSYGGLAEAFF
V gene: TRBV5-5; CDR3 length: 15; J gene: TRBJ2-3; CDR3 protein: CASSLDTGASDTQYF
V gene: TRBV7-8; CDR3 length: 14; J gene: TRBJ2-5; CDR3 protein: CASVGRAAGETQYF
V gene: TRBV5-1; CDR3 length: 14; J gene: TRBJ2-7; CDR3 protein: CASAQGQGGYEQYF
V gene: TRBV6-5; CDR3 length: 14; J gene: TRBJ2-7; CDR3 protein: CASSYVGRGHEQYF
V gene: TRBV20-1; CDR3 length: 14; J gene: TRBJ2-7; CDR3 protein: CSAQHLSGSYEQYF
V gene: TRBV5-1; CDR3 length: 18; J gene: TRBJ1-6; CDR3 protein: CASSLGDRTSSYNSPLHF
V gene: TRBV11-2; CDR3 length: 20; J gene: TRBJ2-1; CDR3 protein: CASSLAWWTGLELPYNEQFF
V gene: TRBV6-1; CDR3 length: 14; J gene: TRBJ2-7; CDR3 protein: CASSEFGISYEQYF
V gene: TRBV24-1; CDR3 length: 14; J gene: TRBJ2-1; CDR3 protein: CATSGFPEYNEQFF
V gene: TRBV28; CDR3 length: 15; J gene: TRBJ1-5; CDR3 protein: CASSPLWVSNQPQHF
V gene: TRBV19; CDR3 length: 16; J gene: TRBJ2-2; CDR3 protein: CASSRMGPSGTGELFF
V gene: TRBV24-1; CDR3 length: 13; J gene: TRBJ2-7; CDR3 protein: CATSDLGSGEQYF
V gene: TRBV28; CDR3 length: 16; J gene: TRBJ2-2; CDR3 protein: CASSFLADANTGELFF
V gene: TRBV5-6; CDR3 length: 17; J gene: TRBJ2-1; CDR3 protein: CASSFLFSGSSYNEQFF
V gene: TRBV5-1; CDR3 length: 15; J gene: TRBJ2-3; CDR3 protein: CASSLVDGSTDTQYF
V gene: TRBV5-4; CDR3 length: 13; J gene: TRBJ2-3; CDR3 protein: CASNGQGSDTQYF
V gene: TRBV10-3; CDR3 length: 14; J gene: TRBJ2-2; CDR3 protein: CAITRDGNTGELFF
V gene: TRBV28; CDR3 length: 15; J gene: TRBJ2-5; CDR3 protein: CASSLFWTGKETQYF
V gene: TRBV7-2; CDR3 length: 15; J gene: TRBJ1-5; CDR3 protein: CASSLNGGSNQPQHF
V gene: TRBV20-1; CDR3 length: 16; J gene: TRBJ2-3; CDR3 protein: CSAPLGGRASTDTQYF
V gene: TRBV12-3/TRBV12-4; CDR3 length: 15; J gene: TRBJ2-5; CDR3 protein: CASSLGSRYQETQYF
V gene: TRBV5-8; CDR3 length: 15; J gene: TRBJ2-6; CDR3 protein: CASSFRVTGANVLTF
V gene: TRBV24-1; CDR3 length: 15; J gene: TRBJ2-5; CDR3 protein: CAASVASGLQETQYF
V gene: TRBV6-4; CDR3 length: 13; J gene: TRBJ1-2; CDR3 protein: CASSEQGTYGYTF
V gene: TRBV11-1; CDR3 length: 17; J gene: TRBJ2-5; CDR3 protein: CASSSRTSSTPTETQYF
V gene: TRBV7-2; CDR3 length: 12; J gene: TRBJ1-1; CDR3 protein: CASTSRVHEAFF
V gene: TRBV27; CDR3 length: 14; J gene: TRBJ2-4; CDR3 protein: CASSFAGGKNIQYF
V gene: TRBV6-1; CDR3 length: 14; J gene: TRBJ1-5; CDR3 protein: CASSVSAGDQPQHF
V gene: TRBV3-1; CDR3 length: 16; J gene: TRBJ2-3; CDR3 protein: CASSRMAGVGTDTQYF
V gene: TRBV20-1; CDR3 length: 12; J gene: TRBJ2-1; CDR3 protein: CSARGGVNEQFF
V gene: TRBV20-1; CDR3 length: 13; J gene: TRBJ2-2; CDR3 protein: CSARRANTGELFF
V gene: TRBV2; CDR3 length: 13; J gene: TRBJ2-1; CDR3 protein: CASSDWQGYEQFF